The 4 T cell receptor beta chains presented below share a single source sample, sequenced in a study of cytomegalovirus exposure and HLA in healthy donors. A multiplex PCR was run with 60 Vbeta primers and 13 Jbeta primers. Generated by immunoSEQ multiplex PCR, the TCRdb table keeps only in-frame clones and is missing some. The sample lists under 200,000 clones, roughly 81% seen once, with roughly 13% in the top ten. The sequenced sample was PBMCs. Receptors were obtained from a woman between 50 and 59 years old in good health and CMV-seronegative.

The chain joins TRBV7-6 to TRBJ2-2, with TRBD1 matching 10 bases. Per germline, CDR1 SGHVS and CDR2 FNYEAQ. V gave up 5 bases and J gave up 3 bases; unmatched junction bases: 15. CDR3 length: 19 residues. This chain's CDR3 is CASSPTGTGAKGDTGELFF. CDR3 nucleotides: TGTGCCAGCAGCCCAACCGGGACAGGGGCTAAAGGTGACACCGGGGAGCTGTTTTTT.

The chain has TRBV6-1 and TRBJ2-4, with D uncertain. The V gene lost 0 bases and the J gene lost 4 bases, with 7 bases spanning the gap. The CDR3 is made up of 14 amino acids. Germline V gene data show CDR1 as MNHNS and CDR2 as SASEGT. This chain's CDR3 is CASSEAYSKNIQYF. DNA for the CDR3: TGTGCCAGCAGTGAAGCCTACAGTAAAAACATTCAGTACTTC.

CDR3 nucleotide sequence: TGTGCCAGCAGGGGGAGAGACGGGTCCAGAGAGCAGTACTTC. It is translated as CASRGRDGSREQYF. This chain joins TRBV2 and TRBJ2-7, with D perhaps matching TRBD2 (5 bases). Trimming left V 6 bases short and J 7 bases short, with 19 bases between. Germline loops: CDR1 SNHLY, CDR2 FYNNEI. This CDR3 spans 14 amino acids.

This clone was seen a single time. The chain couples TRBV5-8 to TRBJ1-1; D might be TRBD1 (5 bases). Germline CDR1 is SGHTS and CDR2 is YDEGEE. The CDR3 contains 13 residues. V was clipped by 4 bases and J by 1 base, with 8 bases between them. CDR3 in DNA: TGTGCCAGCAGCCTGGACACGAACACTGAAGCTTTCTTT. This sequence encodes CASSLDTNTEAFF.